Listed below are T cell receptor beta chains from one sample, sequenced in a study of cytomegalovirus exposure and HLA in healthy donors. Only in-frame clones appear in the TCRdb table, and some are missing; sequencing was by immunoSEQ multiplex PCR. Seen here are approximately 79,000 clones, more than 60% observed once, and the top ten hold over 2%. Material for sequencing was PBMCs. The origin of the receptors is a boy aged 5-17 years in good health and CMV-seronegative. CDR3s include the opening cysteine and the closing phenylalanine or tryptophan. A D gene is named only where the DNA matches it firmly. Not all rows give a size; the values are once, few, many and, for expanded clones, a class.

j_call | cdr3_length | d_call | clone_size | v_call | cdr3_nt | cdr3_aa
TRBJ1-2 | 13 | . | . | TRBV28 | TGTGCCAGCAGTTTAGGGGCACCCTATGGCTACACCTTC | CASSLGAPYGYTF
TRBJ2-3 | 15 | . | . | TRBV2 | TGTGCCAGCCCCGGGGCCCTAGCGAACACAGATACGCAGTATTTT | CASPGALANTDTQYF
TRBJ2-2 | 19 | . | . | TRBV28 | TGTGCCAGCAGACGGGGTCTCAGGGGCCCACGGTCCGACACCGGGGAGCTGTTTTTT | CASRRGLRGPRSDTGELFF
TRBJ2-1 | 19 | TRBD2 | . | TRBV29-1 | TGCAGCGTTGAAGATCGGTGGGGGACTAGCGGGAGTTCCTACAATGAGCAGTTCTTC | CSVEDRWGTSGSSYNEQFF
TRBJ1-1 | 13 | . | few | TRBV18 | TGTGCCAGCTCACCGAAACAGAACACTGAAGCTTTCTTT | CASSPKQNTEAFF
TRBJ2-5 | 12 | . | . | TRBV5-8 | TGTGCCAGCAGCCAAGTGAGAGAGACCCAGTACTTC | CASSQVRETQYF
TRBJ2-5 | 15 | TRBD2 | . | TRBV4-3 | TGCGCCAGCAGCCAAACGGGGGGAAACCAAGAGACCCAGTACTTC | CASSQTGGNQETQYF
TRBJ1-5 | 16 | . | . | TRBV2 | TGTGCCAGCAGGGAGAGAATGTCCGGGTTCAATCAGCCCCAGCATTTT | CASRERMSGFNQPQHF
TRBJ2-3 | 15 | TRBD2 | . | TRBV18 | TGTGCCAGCTCGCGGACTAGCGGCAGCACAGATACGCAGTATTTT | CASSRTSGSTDTQYF
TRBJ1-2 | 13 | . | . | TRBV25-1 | TGTGCCAGCAGTGATAGGGACTGGGATGGCTACACCTTC | CASSDRDWDGYTF
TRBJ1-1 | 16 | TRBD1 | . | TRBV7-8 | TGTGCCAGCAGCGCCACAGGGGGAATTTTGAACACTGAAGCTTTCTTT | CASSATGGILNTEAFF
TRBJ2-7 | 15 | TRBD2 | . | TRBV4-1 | TGCGCCAGCAGCCAGGACGGGACTAGCGGGAGGCGGCAGTACTTC | CASSQDGTSGRRQYF
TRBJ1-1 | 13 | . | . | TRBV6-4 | TGTGCCAGCAGGAGGGCCGTGGGCACTGAAGCTTTCTTT | CASRRAVGTEAFF
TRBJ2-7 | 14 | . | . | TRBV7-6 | TGTGCCAGCAGCTTAGTGGAGGGACCCTACGAGCAGTACTTC | CASSLVEGPYEQYF
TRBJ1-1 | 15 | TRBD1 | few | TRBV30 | TGTGCCTGGAGTGACCCGGGACAGCAGAACACTGAAGCTTTCTTT | CAWSDPGQQNTEAFF
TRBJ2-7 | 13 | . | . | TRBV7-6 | TGTGCCAGCAGCTTATTAGCGGCCTACGAGCAGTACTTC | CASSLLAAYEQYF
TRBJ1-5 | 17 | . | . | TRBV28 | TGTGCCAGCACCCGAGGGATCCTACTTTATAGCAATCAGCCCCAGCATTTT | CASTRGILLYSNQPQHF
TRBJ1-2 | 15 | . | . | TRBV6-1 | TGTGCCAGCAGTGAAGGGAGAGCGGTCGACTATGGCTACACCTTC | CASSEGRAVDYGYTF
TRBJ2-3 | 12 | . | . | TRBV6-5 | TGTGCCAGCAGTCCCGTTCCGGGTACGCAGTATTTT | CASSPVPGTQYF
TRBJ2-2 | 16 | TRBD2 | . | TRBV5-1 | TGCGCCAGCAGACGTTTGACTAGCGGGGGGTCCGGGGAGCTGTTTTTT | CASRRLTSGGSGELFF
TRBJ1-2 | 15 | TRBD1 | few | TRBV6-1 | TGTGCCAGCAGTCCCCCGGACAGGCGATTGGATGGCTACACCTTC | CASSPPDRRLDGYTF
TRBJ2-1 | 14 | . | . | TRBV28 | TGTGCCAGCAGTTTAACAGGGCCCTACAATGAGCAGTTCTTC | CASSLTGPYNEQFF
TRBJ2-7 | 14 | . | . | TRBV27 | TGTGCCAGCAGTCCGCGGGACAGCTCCTACGAGCAGTACTTC | CASSPRDSSYEQYF
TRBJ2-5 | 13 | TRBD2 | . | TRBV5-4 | TGTGCCAGCAGCCTGGGACTAGCGGAGACCCAGTACTTC | CASSLGLAETQYF
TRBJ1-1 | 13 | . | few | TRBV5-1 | TGCGCCAGCAGCTTCGGACAGAACACTGAAGCTTTCTTT | CASSFGQNTEAFF
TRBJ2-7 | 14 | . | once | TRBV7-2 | TGTGCCAGCAGCGAGCACAGGGGGGGCTACGAGCAGTACTTC | CASSEHRGGYEQYF
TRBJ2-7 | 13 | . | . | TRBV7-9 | TGTGCCAGCAGCTTAGACGGTGGCTACGAGCAGTACTTC | CASSLDGGYEQYF
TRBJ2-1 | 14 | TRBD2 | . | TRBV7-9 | TGTGCCAGCAGCTTAGCGGGAGGGCCTGATGAGCAGTTCTTC | CASSLAGGPDEQFF
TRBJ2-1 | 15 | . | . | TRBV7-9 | TGTGCCAGCCTCCTCAGTGCAGGCTCCTACAATGAGCAGTTCTTC | CASLLSAGSYNEQFF
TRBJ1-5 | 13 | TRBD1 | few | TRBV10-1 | TGCGCCAGCCAGGACAGGGCAGATCAGCCCCAGCATTTT | CASQDRADQPQHF
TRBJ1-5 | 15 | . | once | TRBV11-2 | TGTGCCAGCAGCCCCGACACGTATAGCAATCAGCCCCAGCATTTT | CASSPDTYSNQPQHF
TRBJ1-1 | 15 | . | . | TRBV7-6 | TGTGCCAGCAACAATGACGGGGGGATGAACACTGAAGCTTTCTTT | CASNNDGGMNTEAFF
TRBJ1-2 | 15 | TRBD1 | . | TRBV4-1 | TGCGCCAGCAGCCAACGCGGGCAGGGGGACTATGGCTACACCTTC | CASSQRGQGDYGYTF
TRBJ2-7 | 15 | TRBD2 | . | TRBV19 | TGTGCCAGTAGTACCTCTAGCGGGAGGGCCTACGAGCAGTACTTC | CASSTSSGRAYEQYF
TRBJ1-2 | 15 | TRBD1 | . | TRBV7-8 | TGTGCCAGCAGCGGGAGGGGACAGGGGATCTATGGCTACACCTTC | CASSGRGQGIYGYTF
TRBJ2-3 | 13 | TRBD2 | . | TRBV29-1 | TGCAGCGACGCTAGCGGGAGTATAGATACGCAGTATTTT | CSDASGSIDTQYF
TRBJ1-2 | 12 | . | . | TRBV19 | TGTGCCAGTAGAGTCGGGATGCAAGGCTACACCTTC | CASRVGMQGYTF
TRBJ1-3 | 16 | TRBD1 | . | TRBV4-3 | TGCGCCAGCAGCGACGGGACAGGGGCTCGGGGAAACACCATATATTTT | CASSDGTGARGNTIYF
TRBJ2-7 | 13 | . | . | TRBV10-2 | TGCGCCAGCACCCAACAGGGTACCTACGAGCAGTACTTC | CASTQQGTYEQYF
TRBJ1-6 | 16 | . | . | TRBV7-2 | TGTGCCAGCAGCTTGAGACTGGTGCGCGGGGATTCACCCCTCCACTTT | CASSLRLVRGDSPLHF
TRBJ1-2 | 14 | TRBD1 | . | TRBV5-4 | TGTGCCAGCTTAAATCTACAGGGGGATTTGGGCTACACCTTC | CASLNLQGDLGYTF
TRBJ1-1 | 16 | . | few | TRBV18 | TGTGCCAGCTCACCACTCATTCGGGGTCCCGAGGCTGAAGCTTTCTTT | CASSPLIRGPEAEAFF
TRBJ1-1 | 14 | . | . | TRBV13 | TGTGCCAGCAGCTCTCAACAGGGCCCGGATGAAGCTTTCTTT | CASSSQQGPDEAFF
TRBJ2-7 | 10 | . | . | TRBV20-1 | TGCAGTGTGAGGGTCCGCCGGCAGTACTTC | CSVRVRRQYF